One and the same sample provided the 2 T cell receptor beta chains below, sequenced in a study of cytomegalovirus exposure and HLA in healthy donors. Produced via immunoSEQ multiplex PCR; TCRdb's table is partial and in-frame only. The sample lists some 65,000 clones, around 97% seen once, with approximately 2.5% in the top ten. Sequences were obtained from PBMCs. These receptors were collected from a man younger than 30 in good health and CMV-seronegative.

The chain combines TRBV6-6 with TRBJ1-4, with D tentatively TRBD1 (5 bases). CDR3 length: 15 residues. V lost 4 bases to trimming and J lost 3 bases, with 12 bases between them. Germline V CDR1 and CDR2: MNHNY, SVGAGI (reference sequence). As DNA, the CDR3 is TGTGCCAGCAGTTTGGGACTAGGGCCTAATGAAAAACTGTTTTTT. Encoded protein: CASSLGLGPNEKLFF.

CDR3 nucleotides: TGTGCCAGTAGTATAGGGCGGGGTTTGGATGAAAAACTGTTTTTT. The encoded protein is CASSIGRGLDEKLFF. The chain joins TRBV19 to TRBJ1-4; D remains ambiguous. Trimming stripped 1 base from V and 6 bases from J, with 12 bases between. Per the germline V gene, CDR1 is LNHDA and CDR2 is SQIVND (reference sequence). This CDR3 has 15 amino acids.